The TCR beta chain described here comes from a study of shared clonotypes between healthy human individuals (dated by TCRdb to 2020 to 2022). Regarding the research as a whole: The cohort included three men and a couple of women between 18 and 49 years of age. For each donor, three plates each were used for CD4 naive and CD4 memory, two plates were used for CD8 naive, and one plate was used for CD8 memory. The study deeply sequenced blood TCR repertoires of about 5 healthy adults to estimate repertoire size and the extent of clonotype sharing between individuals. To increase sequencing depth and limit assay-specific biases, TCR repertoire library preparation and sequencing were carried out by different laboratories using diverse techniques. Per donor, leukapheresis produced somewhere between about 0.85 and 10 billion PBMCs. Broad study findings and their caveats: Clonotypes shared by all four sorted-subset donors showed higher generation probabilities than non-shared clonotypes. Because the study included a small number of donors, the genetic and exposure-history diversity represented was limited. Sampling was limited to blood, and TCR repertoires in tissue likely differ from TCR repertoires in blood. Rarefaction of sorted-subset datasets indicated incomplete sequencing despite the large sequencing depth. Based on pairwise subsampling, the degree of clonotype sharing among donors was expected to be affected by sequencing depth. Sharing across a handful of donors was observed for about 5% of naive CD4, less than 4% of naive CD8, around 2.5% of memory CD4, and around 0.4% of memory CD8 clonotypes. Naive subsets generally had larger estimated clonotype richness than memory subsets did.

TCR CDR3 regions were amplified from genomic DNA by multiplex PCR using the deep immunoSEQ assay. For each cell subset, the extracted genomic DNA was distributed evenly across all wells of several immunoSEQ 96-well plates, and each plate served as one replicate. Each replicate PCR for sorted subsets received around 0.2 ug genomic DNA, equal to tens of thousands of T cell genomes. The purified libraries were quantified using a Qubit 3.0 fluorometer, sized with a Bioanalyzer 2100, and then quantified again using the KAPA Library Quantification kit. Every immunoSEQ 96-well plate was sequenced on a separate single-read 150-cycle Illumina NextSeq 550 flow cell. As for the original processing: The immunoSEQ output contained only junctional sequences without quality scores, so filtering could not match that applied to full-length reads. To assign V/J genes and CDR3, sequences were annotated using PyIR, a Python wrapper for IgBLAST v1.9, with IMGT germline references. Reads with weak V/J assignments (E-value above 1e-6), missing CDR3, stop codons, out-of-frame junctions, or ambiguous translated residues were removed. V3J clonotypes were defined as sequences sharing the same inferred V gene, J gene, and CDR3 amino acid sequence. To compute the percentage overlap between repertoires, the number of shared unique clonotypes was divided by the size of the smaller repertoire. Repertoire richness was assessed with RTK rarefaction, the Chao1 estimator, and Recon v2.1 estimates of unobserved clonotypes. Generation probabilities were computed with OLGA for all TCRbeta clonotypes obtained by the gDNA method from four donors. TCRdb took over this immuneACCESS table, retaining in-frame rearrangements with V and J assigned. Such tables are incomplete; in checked studies, under half of the missing clones stem from an unresolved V gene, and the remainder is unexplained. V, J and clone size were drawn from that table, and D and trimming were deduced from the DNA. This sample gives roughly 2.6 million clones in total; around 90% of them show up just once. Together, the top ten hold around 0.15% of the sample.

Donors were healthy HIV-negative adults with no recently reported acute infections or vaccinations. Every donor was a Caucasian adult residing in Nashville, Tennessee, USA. Magnetic negative selection was used to enrich CD4+ T cells, after which naive cells were positively selected on CD45RA and the negative fraction became the memory subset. Blood was collected by leukapheresis, and PBMCs were isolated by Ficoll-Histopaque density gradient centrifugation and then cryopreserved in liquid nitrogen vapor phase. Purity and quantity of every magnetically sorted T cell population were checked by analytical flow cytometry. Genomic DNA was isolated from every sorted fraction and measured by UV absorbance on a Nanodrop 2000c. On this clone: Its specific antigen is unknown. No much larger clone exists at a distance of one base, and base qualities are not known.

Deletion took 5 bases off V and 6 bases off J, with a span of 7 bases between the germline ends. There are 11 amino acids in the CDR3, from cysteine to phenylalanine inclusive. CDR3 DNA only is kept here, 33 bases in frame from base 1. CDR1 is given as MNHNY and CDR2 as SVGAGI, both from the germline V gene (reference sequence). The specimen was naive CD4+ T cells sorted from blood. Read against the paper, the sample's cell subset or site label means: CD45RA+ positively selected. The V and J genes are TRBV6-6 and TRBJ1-1, and possibly TRBD1, on 5 matching bases. This TCR was sampled from a man aged 18 to 29 in good health. This receptor carries the CDR3 CASSQGPEAFF. Here is the DNA: TGTGCCAGCAGTCAGGGACCTGAAGCTTTCTTT.